These 9 T cell receptor beta chains originate from one sample sequenced in a study of follicular helper T cells after annual influenza vaccination (dated by TCRdb to between 2016 and 2019). What the time point label conveys for this sample: 2015-2016 season, 7 days after influenza vaccination. Library generation was performed with the immunoSEQ multiplex PCR assay. TCRdb re-hosts the immuneACCESS table, in-frame sequences only. Its copies lack some clones; in the studies checked, an unresolved V gene accounts for under half of them, and the cause for the rest is not known. This sample has about 8,700 clones in its table, and 82% of those were observed once. 4.1% of the sample goes to the ten largest clones. The input for sequencing was CXCR5+ CD38- circulating T follicular helper cells from blood, taken 7 days after influenza vaccination. The cell subset or site label, as the study defines it: circulating Tfh, non-naive CD4+CXCR5+PD-1+ (ICOS+CD38+ or ICOS-CD38-). Receptor source: an adult who received the influenza vaccine.

The chain employs TRBV5-5 and TRBJ1-1; D unclear. The CDR3 is 13 amino acids. V lost 3 bases to trimming and J lost 6 bases, with 12 bases between them. The V gene's germline CDR1 is SGHKS and CDR2 YYEKEE (reference sequence). CDR3 amino acids: CASSSSQISEAFF. CDR3 in DNA: TGTGCCAGCAGCTCCTCCCAGATCTCTGAAGCTTTCTTT.

This clone was observed a single time. The junction does not match germline at one end; this may be a read error. V and J are TRBV5-1 and TRBJ1-1, with D tentatively TRBD1 (5 bases). The CDR3 runs 12 residues. From germline, CDR1 is SGHRS and CDR2 YFSETQ. CDR3 in DNA: TGCGCCAGCAGCTGGGGGAACTCTGAAGCTTTCTTT. As protein: CASSWGNSEAFF.

The chain joins TRBV6-5 to TRBJ1-2; no clear D. CDR1 and CDR2 from the germline V gene are MNHEY and SVGAGI. CDR3 size: 12 residues. V was cut by 7 bases and J by 8 bases, with 14 bases left in between. The CDR3 here is CASTISGRGYTF. As DNA, the CDR3 is TGTGCCAGCACCATCTCCGGGAGGGGCTACACCTTC.

The V and J genes are TRBV18 and TRBJ1-3; unclear D gene. Germline CDR1 reads KGHSH; CDR2 reads LQKENI. This CDR3 is 14 amino acids long. Between the trimmed V and J ends, which lost 6 bases and 3 bases, there was a span of 12 bases. CDR3 amino acids: CASSQASGGNTIYF. CDR3 DNA: TGTGCCAGCTCCCAGGCGAGTGGTGGAAACACCATATATTTT.

The chain has TRBV25-1 and TRBJ2-6; D may be TRBD1 (5 bases). Germline V CDR1 and CDR2: MGHDK, SYGVNS. The CDR3 extends over 14 amino acids. CDR3 region: CPATGQSRANVLTF. As DNA, the CDR3 is TGTCCAGCAACTGGACAAAGTCGGGCCAACGTCCTGACTTTC. Full variable domain (rest looked up from reference TRBV25-1 and TRBJ2-6): EADIYQTPRYLVIGTGKKITLECSQTMGHDKMYWYQQDPGMELHLIHYSYGVNSTEKGDLSSESTVSRIRTEHFPLTLESARPSHTSQYLCPATGQSRANVLTFGAGSRLTVL.

The V gene is TRBV28, the J gene TRBJ2-2; 9 nucleotides match TRBD1. The J segment lost 0 bases and the V segment lost 5 bases, leaving 7 bases of the junction unmatched. This CDR3 has 17 amino acids. Germline-derived CDR1 and CDR2 are MDHEN and SYDVKM. The CDR3 DNA sequence: TGTGCCAGCAGTCCTCATTGGACAGGGGCGAACACCGGGGAGCTGTTTTTT. Translating it yields CASSPHWTGANTGELFF.

V and J are TRBV10-2 and TRBJ1-3; D not resolved. The V gene lost 6 bases and the J gene lost 4 bases, with 4 bases spanning the gap. The germline V gene has CDR1 WSHSY and CDR2 SAAADI. This CDR3 region has 11 residues. CDR3: CASSEGNTIYF. The CDR3 region has the DNA TGCGCCAGCAGCGAGGGAAACACCATATATTTT.

The chain joins TRBV5-6 to TRBJ1-4, with TRBD1 as a possible D gene (5 bases). Trimming shortened V by 0 bases and J by 8 bases, and 20 bases separated the two germline ends. The CDR3 runs to 17 residues. The germline V gene encodes CDR1 SGHDT and CDR2 YYEEEE. CDR3 residues: CASSLGPATALNEKLFF. The CDR3 DNA reads as TGTGCCAGCAGCTTGGGACCCGCGACAGCGCTTAACGAAAAACTGTTTTTT.

The chain links TRBV28 to TRBJ1-5; perhaps TRBD1 as D (6 bases). This CDR3 comprises 14 residues. The V and J ends lost 10 bases and 0 bases respectively, with 13 bases between them. From germline, CDR1 is MDHEN and CDR2 SYDVKM. This chain's CDR3 is CAIQGENSNQPQHF. The CDR3 nucleotides read TGTGCCATACAGGGAGAGAATAGCAATCAGCCCCAGCATTTT.